This record looks at one T cell receptor (beta chain) sequence and its context. Its binding antigen is unknown. One base away there is no much larger clone; base qualities are not given. Including cysteine and phenylalanine, the CDR3 has 13 amino acids. CDR3 DNA is the only sequence kept; it has 39 bases, read in frame from the first base. The germline V gene specifies WSHSY as CDR1 and SAAADI as CDR2. V drops 7 bases and J drops 4 bases, leaving 13 bases in between. These data are taken from a study of T cell repertoires in cytomegalovirus infection (dated by TCRdb to the late 2010s). As for the study more broadly: Donor HLA type was relevant to the analysis, as public TCR beta signatures indicated carriage of CMV infection together with the matching HLA type. Points the paper makes about the study in general: In the ex vivo response, HLA-C-restricted CMV-specific TCR beta clonotypes were dominant, and in two of eight donors the single most frequent clonotype came from this HLA-C-restricted group. Carriers of CMV infection plus the relevant HLA type were discriminated by the cumulative frequency of public TCR beta family members in the study cohort and in an independent roughly 350-donor cohort.

TCRdb names Illumina HiSeq 1500 as the instrument used. TCRdb reworked the public reads: Q25 trimming with fastp, MiXCR clone assembly, productive beta chains retained. Rows matching on CDR3 protein sequence are summarized as one entry with the most common DNA and genes. This sample comprises about 600,000 distinct CDR3 sequences, 20% to 30% of them detected only once. The ten biggest clones cover roughly 8% of the sample. The sequenced sample consisted of CD8+ T cells from PBMCs. This sequence originates from a human donor in good health (CMV status not recorded). Some clones in this sample may be carry-over from other donors' samples. This chain joins TRBV10-2 to TRBJ1-1, with an unclear D gene assignment. The CDR3 in this case is CASMEGLTTEAFF. The DNA sequence is given as TGCGCCAGCATGGAGGGTTTGACCACTGAAGCTTTCTTT.